This T cell receptor beta chain was retrieved from a study of cytomegalovirus exposure and HLA in healthy donors. Study overall: Later analysis reported that the 110 or so validation repertoires shared the platform of the approximately 670 first-cohort repertoires. General study results and limits: Cytomegalovirus-associated status was assigned to about 180 TCR beta chains. A few chains tied to CMV proved CMV antigen-specific in vitro.

The V gene's germline CDR1 is GTSNPN and CDR2 SVGIG (reference sequence). This CDR3 is built from 15 residues. V dropped 2 bases and J dropped 2 bases, with 13 bases sitting between them. This table comes from immunoSEQ multiplex PCR, and its TCRdb copy is limited to in-frame clones, with some not included. The sample has about 220,000 clones; just over 90% are singletons. Notes on this clone: Its antigen is not identified.

This chain connects TRBV30 to TRBJ1-5; D is undetermined. The sequencing sample was made of PBMCs. The source of this sequence is a woman under 30 in good health and CMV-seronegative. DNA for the CDR3: TGTGCCTGGAGTAGTCAGCACGGGGGCAATCAGCCCCAGCATTTT. This encodes CAWSSQHGGNQPQHF.